The 27 T cell receptor beta chains below were found in one sample sequenced in a study of T cells after yellow fever vaccination. TCRdb reprocessed the 5' RACE reads via MiXCR and lists one record per CDR3 protein. The sample includes 150,000 or so distinct CDR3 sequences, 6% to 7.5% of them seen just once. Sample: CD4+ T cells sorted from PBMCs, taken 5 days after the first yellow fever vaccination. These receptors were collected from a man between 18 and 35 years old who received the YFV17D yellow fever vaccine.

This clonotype was counted ten times or more. The chain employs TRBV10-3 and TRBJ2-1; possible D gene TRBD2, 6 bases. V was clipped by 0 bases and J by 12 bases, with 15 bases between them. Germline CDR1 reads ENHRY; CDR2 reads SYGVKD. CDR3 length: 14 residues. CDR3 bases: TGTGCCATCAGTGAGTCTGGAGGGGTGATCGGGCAGTTCTTC. Protein product: CAISESGGVIGQFF.

Of note for this clonotype: Mismatch with germline at one junction end may stem from a read error. CDR3 coding DNA: TGTGCCAGCAGGTCAGGGGTTTCGAGCAATCAGCCCCATCATTTT. Amino acids: CASRSGVSSNQPHHF. The gene calls are TRBV12-3 or TRBV12-4 and TRBJ1-5; tentative D call: TRBD1 (6 bases). The CDR3 sequence is 15 residues long.

This clonotype was counted many times. The chain couples TRBV20-1 to TRBJ2-3; a weak D match, TRBD1 (5 bases). CDR1 is DFQATT, CDR2 SNEGSKA, per germline (reference sequence). With 6 bases removed from V and 3 bases from J, the gap between germline ends came to 13 bases. The CDR3 length is 13 residues. CDR3 residues: CSAKRGLTDTQYF. CDR3 DNA sequence: TGCAGTGCAAAAAGGGGATTGACAGATACGCAGTATTTT.

This clonotype turned up a few times. The chain has TRBV7-2 and TRBJ2-3, with TRBD2 matching 9 bases. This CDR3 has 15 residues. The V and J ends lost 6 bases and 1 base, in that order; junction bases with no gene match: 5. Germline-derived CDR1 and CDR2 are SGHTA and FQGNSA. The CDR3 spells CASSLAGYGTDTQYF. CDR3 DNA: TGTGCCAGCAGTCTAGCGGGGTACGGCACAGATACGCAGTATTTT.

This clonotype is a singleton in its sample. This sequence may be a read error, since a much larger clone differs from it by one base. The V and J genes are TRBV7-2 and TRBJ2-1, with TRBD1 identical over 7 bases. The V segment lost 0 bases and the J segment 6 bases; nucleotides outside the gene matches: 5. Germline V gene data show CDR1 as SGHTA and CDR2 as FQGNSA. The CDR3 sequence is 15 residues long. CDR3: CASSLATGLSNEQFF. In nucleotides, the CDR3 is TGTGCCAGCAGCTTAGCGACAGGGTTGAGCAATGAGCAGTTCTTC.

This clonotype was observed at least ten times. This sequence joins TRBV6-5 and TRBJ2-5; D perhaps matches TRBD1 (5 bases). Germline values: CDR1 MNHEY, CDR2 SVGAGI. V lost 0 bases and J lost 1, with 15 bases in between. The CDR3 runs to 17 residues. The CDR3 reads CASSYSASRALQETQYF. CDR3 sequence (DNA): TGTGCCAGCAGTTACTCAGCATCCAGGGCCCTCCAAGAGACCCAGTACTTC.

This clonotype was seen many times. This chain joins TRBV3-1 and TRBJ1-5; D is unresolved. Trimming removed 1 base from V and 4 bases from J, with 5 bases in between. CDR1 LGHDT and CDR2 YNNKEL come from the germline V gene (reference sequence). This CDR3 has 13 residues. This chain's CDR3 is CASSQGLNQPQHF. The DNA for the CDR3 is TGTGCCAGCAGCCAAGGATTGAATCAGCCCCAGCATTTT.

At least ten counts were recorded for this clonotype. CDR3 residues: CSARSSGGDYEQYF. CDR3 DNA: TGCAGTGCTAGGTCTAGCGGGGGAGATTACGAGCAGTACTTC. This chain connects TRBV20-1 to TRBJ2-7, with 10 bases matching TRBD2. The CDR3 contains 14 residues. The V gene end was trimmed by 3 bases and the J gene end by 4 bases; junction bases not matched to a gene: 6. Germline assignment: CDR1 DFQATT and CDR2 SNEGSKA (reference sequence).

In regard to this clonotype: Possible read error: a much larger clone is one base away. This chain connects TRBV5-1 to TRBJ2-3; the D gene is possibly TRBD2 (5 bases). Germline V gene data show CDR1 as SGHRS and CDR2 as YFSETQ. V lost 1 base, J lost 6 bases, and 15 bases lay in between. The CDR3 is 15 amino acids. The CDR3 coding sequence is TGCGCCAGCAGCTTGAGGGCTATCGGGGAGGATACGCAGTATTTT. Translation gives CASSLRAIGEDTQYF.

This clonotype was recorded many times. The V and J genes are TRBV28 and TRBJ2-7; 9 bases agree with TRBD1. This CDR3 is built from 15 residues. Germline V gene data show CDR1 as MDHEN and CDR2 as SYDVKM. The J segment lost 3 bases and the V segment lost 3 bases, leaving 6 bases of the junction unmatched. The CDR3 nucleotides read TGTGCCAGCAGTTTGCCCGGACAGGGGATCTACGAGCAGTACTTC. The encoded protein is CASSLPGQGIYEQYF.

The rearrangement uses TRBV9 and TRBJ1-5, with D unresolved. Germline CDR1 reads SGDLS; CDR2 reads YYNGEE. V gave up 0 bases and J gave up 4 bases, with 5 bases separating them. This CDR3 contains 13 residues. The CDR3 DNA reads as TGTGCCAGCAGCGTAGGAAATAATCAGCCCCAGCATTTT. Translated, it gives CASSVGNNQPQHF. Full variable domain (missing parts from reference TRBV9 and TRBJ1-5): DSGVTQTPKHLITATGQRVTLRCSPRSGDLSVYWYQQSLDQGLQFLIQYYNGEERAKGNILERFSAQQFPDLHSELNLSSLELGDSALYFCASSVGNNQPQHFGDGTRLSIL.

This clonotype appeared many times. The chain recombines TRBV20-1 with TRBJ2-3; 7 bases agree with TRBD1. Germline V gene data show CDR1 as DFQATT and CDR2 as SNEGSKA (reference sequence). This CDR3 is built from 13 residues. Trimming took 3 bases from V and 6 from J; bases not matched to a gene: 6. The CDR3 DNA follows: TGCAGTGCTAGGCCACAGGGGTCCGATACGCAGTATTTT. As protein: CSARPQGSDTQYF.

This clonotype appeared a few times. This chain links TRBV11-3 with TRBJ1-1, with D uncertain. CDR1 and CDR2 from the germline V gene are SGHNT and YENEEA. Trimming shortened V by 5 bases and J by 2 bases, and 9 bases separated the two germline ends. The CDR3 extends over 13 amino acids. This CDR3 reads CASSRGLNTEAFF. The CDR3 DNA reads as TGTGCCAGCAGCCGCGGCCTTAACACTGAAGCTTTCTTT.

The V gene is TRBV12-3 or TRBV12-4, the J gene TRBJ1-5, with D perhaps TRBD1 (6 bases). The germline V and J ends were trimmed by 3 bases and 6 bases, with 12 bases remaining between them. The length of the CDR3 is 14 residues. This CDR3 reads CASSFAGAPQPQHF. CDR3 nucleotides: TGTGCCAGCAGTTTTGCAGGGGCCCCTCAGCCCCAGCATTTT.

In its sample, this clonotype was seen many times. The chain carries TRBV7-2 and TRBJ1-2; D is undetermined. Germline V lookup: CDR1 SGHTA, CDR2 FQGNSA. V was cut by 2 bases and J by 8 bases, with 12 bases left in between. CDR3 length equals 13 residues. CDR3 in amino acids: CASSLFEGGGYTF. CDR3 DNA sequence: TGTGCCAGCAGCTTATTTGAGGGCGGAGGCTACACCTTC.

This clonotype was counted many times. V is TRBV6-1 and J is TRBJ2-3; D may match TRBD1 or TRBD2 (5 bases each). Germline values: CDR1 MNHNS, CDR2 SASEGT. The CDR3 is 16 residues long. V gave up 1 base and J gave up 5 bases, with 16 bases separating them. The chain's CDR3 is CASSEVSGARGDTQYF. In nucleotides, the CDR3 is TGTGCCAGCAGTGAAGTGTCCGGGGCTCGGGGAGATACGCAGTATTTT.

At least ten counts were recorded for this clonotype. This sequence joins TRBV18 and TRBJ2-5, with no clear D. Trimming removed 1 base at V and 1 base at J, with 4 bases between. CDR3 length: 13 amino acids. The germline CDR1 and CDR2 sequences are KGHSH and LQKENI. CDR3 loop: CASSPRSQETQYF. The CDR3 DNA reads as TGTGCCAGCTCACCACGTTCCCAAGAGACCCAGTACTTC.

In this sample, this clonotype turned up many times. The genes are TRBV2 and TRBJ2-3; 10 bases are shared with TRBD2. V shed 7 bases, J shed 5 bases, and the junction held 6 bases outside the gene matches. CDR3 length: 14 amino acids. The germline CDR1 and CDR2 sequences are SNHLY and FYNNEI. The CDR3 nucleotides read TGTGCCAGCACCCTAGCGGGGGAGATAGATACGCAGTATTTT. Protein: CASTLAGEIDTQYF.

In this sample, this clonotype turned up many times. This chain uses TRBV7-9 with TRBJ2-1; maybe TRBD1 (5 bases). Germline V gives CDR1 SEHNR, CDR2 FQNEAQ (reference sequence). V was trimmed by 7 bases and J by 7 bases, leaving 5 bases between them. The CDR3 sequence is 10 residues long. Here the CDR3 reads CASKGNEQFF. The CDR3 DNA follows: TGTGCCAGCAAGGGGAATGAGCAGTTCTTC.

This clonotype was found many times. The chain is built from TRBV5-1 and TRBJ1-1; 10 bases map to TRBD1. J lost 5 bases, V lost 0 bases, and 7 bases had no gene match. The length of the CDR3 is 16 residues. Per the germline V gene, CDR1 is SGHRS and CDR2 is YFSETQ. For the CDR3, the DNA is TGCGCCAGCAGCTTGGAGACCGGGACAGGGGAGACTGAAGCTTTCTTT. It yields the protein CASSLETGTGETEAFF.

This clonotype came up many times. The V and J genes are TRBV9 and TRBJ2-1, with D hard to call. CDR1 is SGDLS, CDR2 YYNGEE, per germline. The CDR3 is 14 residues long. V lost 1 base to trimming and J lost 0 bases, with 5 bases between them. The CDR3 spells CASSVISSYNEQFF. In DNA, the CDR3 is TGTGCCAGCAGCGTAATTAGCTCCTACAATGAGCAGTTCTTC.

This clonotype was observed once. The genes are TRBV3-1 and TRBJ2-7; 8 bases are a match to TRBD2. In germline, CDR1 is LGHDT, CDR2 YNNKEL (reference sequence). V dropped 5 bases and J dropped 2; count of bases not matched to a gene: 5. The CDR3 sequence is 14 residues long. The CDR3 is CASSAAGGAYEQYF. DNA of the CDR3: TGTGCCAGCAGCGCCGCGGGGGGAGCCTACGAGCAGTACTTC.

The genes are TRBV7-8 and TRBJ2-7; tentatively, D is TRBD2 (5 bases). The ends were cut back, 5 bases at V and 6 bases at J, with 11 bases in the middle. The CDR3 has 12 residues. CDR1 SGHVS and CDR2 FQNEAQ come from the germline V gene. CDR3 nucleotide sequence: TGTGCCAGCAGCCGTAGCGAGGCCGAGCAGTACGTC. It yields the protein CASSRSEAEQYV.

At least ten counts were recorded for this clonotype. CDR3: CASSLSSPGELFF. The CDR3 DNA follows: TGTGCCAGCAGCCTTTCATCTCCCGGGGAGCTGTTTTTT. This rearrangement joins TRBV6-6 to TRBJ2-2; D ambiguous. The CDR3 has 13 residues. With 6 bases removed from V and 6 bases from J, the gap between germline ends came to 11 bases. The V gene's germline CDR1 is MNHNY and CDR2 SVGAGI (reference sequence).

This clonotype was detected many times. The chain employs TRBV18 and TRBJ2-5, with 7 bases matching TRBD2. This CDR3 has 14 amino acids. Germline V gene lookup returns CDR1 KGHSH and CDR2 LQKENI. V gave up 3 bases and J gave up 3 bases; unmatched junction bases: 4. The CDR3 loop reads CASSPASGEETQYF. CDR3 nucleotide sequence: TGTGCCAGCTCACCGGCTAGCGGAGAAGAGACCCAGTACTTC. Drawing the rest from reference TRBV18 and TRBJ2-5, the complete variable domain is NAGVMQNPRHLVRRRGQEARLRCSPMKGHSHVYWYRQLPEEGLKFMVYLQKENIIDESGMPKERFSAEFPKEGPSILRIQQVVRGDSAAYFCASSPASGEETQYFGPGTRLLVL.

With respect to this clonotype: A much more abundant neighbour one base away suggests this may be a read error. The chain links TRBV12-3 or TRBV12-4 to TRBJ2-5, with 7 nucleotides matching TRBD1. Trimming at V came to 5 bases and at J to 8 bases, leaving 8 bases not matched to a gene. This CDR3 contains 13 residues. As DNA, the CDR3 is TGTGCCAGCAGTATCCGGGACAGCGAAACCCAGTACTTC. Translated: CASSIRDSETQYF.

This clonotype has a count of ten or more. The rearrangement uses TRBV27 and TRBJ1-2; weak D call: TRBD1 (6 bases). V was shortened by 3 bases and J by 4 bases, with 12 bases between the two germline ends. CDR1 and CDR2 from the germline V gene are MNHEY and SMNVEV (reference sequence). The CDR3 totals 14 residues. The CDR3 reads CASSLVRGGYGYTF. DNA for the CDR3: TGTGCCAGCAGTTTGGTCAGGGGAGGCTATGGCTACACCTTC.